This TCR beta chain was identified during a study of T cell responses to AZD1222 COVID-19 vaccine. The study, taken as a whole, reports: Elevations in Spike-specific TCR breadth and depth followed administration of two AZD1222 doses. Nearly half of unique spike-specific TCRs reportedly avoided B.1.351 and B.1.1.7 mutated regions. Donors skewed white British and female; clonal diversity was possibly underestimated. Without day 14 samples, only post-peak T cell repertoires were studied.

Sequencing used immunoSEQ multiplex PCR; TCRdb keeps in-frame clones, though not all of them. Here the sample spans 170,000 or so clones, approximately 86% being singletons. In the case of this clone: The antigen is undetermined.

Looked up from germline, CDR1 is MGHRA and CDR2 is YSYEKL. V lost 7 bases to trimming and J lost 9 bases, with 21 bases between them. The CDR3 sequence is 15 residues long. The chain has TRBV4-1 and TRBJ1-4, with a weak D call TRBD1 (5 bases). The TCR was taken from an adult in good health. The source material was peripheral blood, sampled on day 0 of AZD1222 vaccination. In DNA, the CDR3 is TGCGCCAGCACTCCGAGGGAGGGGCGGGGGAAAAAACTGTTTTTT. Translated, it gives CASTPREGRGKKLFF.